Listed below are T cell receptor beta chains from one sample, sequenced in a study of technical replicates of blood from a few donors. The table came from immunoSEQ multiplex PCR; TCRdb's copy has only in-frame clones and leaves some out. This sample has about 15,000 clones, with 80% to 90% found just once. The sequenced material came from PBMCs. Receptors originate from a human donor in good health. The CDR3 runs from the conserved cysteine through the conserved F or W. A D gene is named only where the DNA matches it firmly. Size is stated for part of the rows, as once, few or many counts, or as a class when the clone is expanded.

d_call	v_call	j_call	clone_size	cdr3_aa	cdr3_nt
TRBD1	TRBV12-5	TRBJ1-1	.	CASGLTGAATEAFF	TGTGCTAGTGGTTTGACAGGGGCGGCGACTGAAGCTTTCTTT
.	TRBV27	TRBJ1-1	.	CASSLIIGETRTEAFF	TGTGCCAGCAGTTTAATCATAGGTGAGACAAGGACTGAAGCTTTCTTT
.	TRBV11-3	TRBJ2-2	.	CASSLGQAGELFF	TGTGCCAGCAGCTTAGGTCAGGCCGGGGAGCTGTTTTTT
TRBD1	TRBV19	TRBJ1-4	.	CASSLTGQNEKLFF	TGTGCCAGTAGTTTGACAGGGCAGAATGAAAAACTGTTTTTT
TRBD2	TRBV2	TRBJ2-7	.	CASGTSGSYEQYF	TGTGCCAGCGGGACTAGCGGCTCCTACGAGCAGTACTTC
TRBD1	TRBV7-6	TRBJ2-7	.	CASSSYRGHEQYF	TGTGCCAGCAGCTCTTACAGGGGACACGAGCAGTACTTC
TRBD2	TRBV11-3	TRBJ2-1	.	CASSLDQGGSSSYNEQFF	TGTGCCAGCAGCTTAGATCAGGGCGGGAGCAGCTCCTACAATGAGCAGTTCTTC
.	TRBV5-4	TRBJ1-1	.	CASSLQENTEAFF	TGTGCCAGCAGCTTACAGGAGAACACTGAAGCTTTCTTT
TRBD1	TRBV18	TRBJ2-7	.	CASSPALGQGSYEQYF	TGTGCCAGCTCACCGGCCCTGGGACAGGGCTCCTACGAGCAGTACTTC
.	TRBV7-2	TRBJ1-4	once	CASSLSRGNEKLFF	TGTGCCAGCAGCTTAAGCAGGGGTAATGAAAAACTGTTTTTT
TRBD2	TRBV7-9	TRBJ2-7	.	CASSFLAGGAGDEQYF	TGTGCCAGCAGCTTCCTAGCGGGAGGGGCGGGGGACGAGCAGTACTTC
.	TRBV7-9	TRBJ1-4	.	CASSLLEEEKLFF	TGTGCCAGCAGCTTGTTGGAGGAAGAAAAACTGTTTTTT
.	TRBV15	TRBJ2-1	.	CATSRNRQVSSYNEQFF	TGTGCCACCAGCAGGAATAGACAGGTCTCTTCCTACAATGAGCAGTTCTTC
.	TRBV6-1	TRBJ2-7	few	CASSEPGDYEQYF	TGTGCCAGCAGTGAACCAGGGGACTACGAGCAGTACTTC
.	TRBV30	TRBJ2-7	.	CAWSVTQGPYEQYF	TGTGCCTGGAGTGTCACCCAGGGCCCCTACGAGCAGTACTTC